This T cell receptor (beta chain) was profiled in a study of cytomegalovirus exposure and HLA in healthy donors. Study as a whole: The 100 to 150 validation repertoires, a later analysis reported, used the same platform as the 550 to 700 repertoires from the first cohort.

Produced via immunoSEQ multiplex PCR; TCRdb's table is partial and in-frame only. Of tens of thousands of clones listed, roughly 93% are singletons. Germline values: CDR1 MNHEY, CDR2 SVGAGI. V was clipped by 2 bases and J by 2 bases, with 9 bases between them. There are 14 residues in the CDR3. Material for sequencing was PBMCs. The V call is TRBV6-5, the J call TRBJ1-1; D gene ambiguous. The receptor's source is a woman in her late teens or twenties in good health and CMV-seronegative. CDR3 nucleotides: TGTGCCAGCAGTTACGAGACTAGAAACACTGAAGCTTTCTTT. Its translation: CASSYETRNTEAFF.